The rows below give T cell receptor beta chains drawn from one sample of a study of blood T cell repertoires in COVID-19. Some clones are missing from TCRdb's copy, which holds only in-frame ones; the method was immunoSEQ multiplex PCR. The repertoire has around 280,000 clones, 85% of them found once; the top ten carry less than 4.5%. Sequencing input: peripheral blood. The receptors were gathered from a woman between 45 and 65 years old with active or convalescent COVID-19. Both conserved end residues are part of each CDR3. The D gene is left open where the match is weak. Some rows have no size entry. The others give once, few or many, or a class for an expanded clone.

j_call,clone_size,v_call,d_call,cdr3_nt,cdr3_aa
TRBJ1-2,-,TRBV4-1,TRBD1,TGCGCCAGCAGCCAGCCCGGGACAGACTATGGCTACACCTTC,CASSQPGTDYGYTF
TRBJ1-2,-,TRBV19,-,TGTGCCAGTAGTATTGTTCAGGGGAAGGGCTACACCTTC,CASSIVQGKGYTF
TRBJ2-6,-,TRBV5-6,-,TGTGCCACCTCCTTTCTTAGCTCTGGGGCCAACGTCCTGACTTTC,CATSFLSSGANVLTF
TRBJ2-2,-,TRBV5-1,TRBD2,TGCGCCAGCAGCTTGAAAGCTAGCGGGAGCTCCGGGGAGCTGTTTTTT,CASSLKASGSSGELFF
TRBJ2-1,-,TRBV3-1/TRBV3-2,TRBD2,TGTGCCAGCAGCCGTACTAGCGGTTTGAACAATGAGCAGTTCTTC,CASSRTSGLNNEQFF
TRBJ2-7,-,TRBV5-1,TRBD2,TGCGCCAGCAGCCAAAGGACTAGCGTCTACGAGCAGTACTTC,CASSQRTSVYEQYF
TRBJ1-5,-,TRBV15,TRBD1,TGTGCCACCAGCAGAGGGGGACAGAACAATCAGCCCCAGCATTTT,CATSRGGQNNQPQHF
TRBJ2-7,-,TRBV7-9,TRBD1,TGTGCCAGCAGCTATAGGACAGGGCGGGAGCAGTACTTC,CASSYRTGREQYF
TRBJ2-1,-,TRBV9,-,TGTGCCAGCAGCCCCCCAGGGGACAATGAGCAGTTCTTC,CASSPPGDNEQFF
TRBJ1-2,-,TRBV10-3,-,TGTGCCATCAGTGCGGACAGAGCCTATGGCTACACCTTC,CAISADRAYGYTF
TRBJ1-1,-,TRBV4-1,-,TGCGCCAGCAGCGGGAGGGAAATTATGAACACTGAAGCTTTCTTT,CASSGREIMNTEAFF
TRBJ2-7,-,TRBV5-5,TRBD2,TGTGCCAGCAGCTTGGTGGGTGGGACTACTCTCTACGAGCAGTACTTC,CASSLVGGTTLYEQYF
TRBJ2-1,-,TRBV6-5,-,TGTGCCACTCTAGCGACACCCTACAATGAGCAGTTCTTC,CATLATPYNEQFF
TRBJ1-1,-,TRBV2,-,TGTGCCAGCAGAGAACAGCGGAACACTGAAGCTTTCTTT,CASREQRNTEAFF
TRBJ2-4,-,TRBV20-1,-,TGCAGTGCTAGTGGGCAAGCCCAGGGCAAAAACATTCAGTACTTC,CSASGQAQGKNIQYF
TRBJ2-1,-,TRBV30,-,TGTGCCTGGTCCCTAAGTACGCCCCCGATCTTC,CAWSLSTPPIF
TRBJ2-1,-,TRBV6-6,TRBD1,TGTGCCAGCAGACCCAGGGACAGCCCCTACAATGAGCAGTTCTTC,CASRPRDSPYNEQFF
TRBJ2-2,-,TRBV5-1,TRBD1,TGCGCCAGCAGCTGGAGGGACAGGGGGACCGGGGAGCTGTTTTTT,CASSWRDRGTGELFF
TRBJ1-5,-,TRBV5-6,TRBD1,TGTGCCAGCAGCCCCGGGACAGGGAAGGGTCAGCCCCAGCATTTT,CASSPGTGKGQPQHF
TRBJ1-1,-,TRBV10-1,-,TGCGCCAGCAGTGAAACGGTGAACACTGAAGCTTTCTTT,CASSETVNTEAFF
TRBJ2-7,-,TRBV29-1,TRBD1,TGCAGCGTCATCCGGGACAGGGGTTACTACGAGCAGTACTTC,CSVIRDRGYYEQYF
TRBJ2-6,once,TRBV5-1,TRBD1,TGCGCCAGCAGCTCGTGGACAGGGGACTCTGGGGCCAACGTCCTGACTTTC,CASSSWTGDSGANVLTF
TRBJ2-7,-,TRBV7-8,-,TGTGCCAGCAGCTTACTTCGGACTAATCCCTACGAGCAGTACTTC,CASSLLRTNPYEQYF
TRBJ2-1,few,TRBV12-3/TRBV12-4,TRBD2,TGTGCCAGCAGATCGTTAGCGGGAGTCCCGTTCTTC,CASRSLAGVPFF
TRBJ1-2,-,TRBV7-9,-,TGTGCCAGCAGCAATAGCGGCAGGACTAACTATGGCTACACCTTC,CASSNSGRTNYGYTF
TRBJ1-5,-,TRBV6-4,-,TGTGCCAGCAGTGGGGTTCGGGTATTCAATCAGCCCCAGCATTTT,CASSGVRVFNQPQHF